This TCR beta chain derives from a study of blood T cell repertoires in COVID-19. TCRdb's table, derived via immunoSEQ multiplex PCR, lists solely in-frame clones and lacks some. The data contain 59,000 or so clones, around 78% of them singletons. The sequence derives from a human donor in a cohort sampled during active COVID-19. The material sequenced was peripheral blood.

CDR3 in amino acids: CASSLDRVLADTQYF. The CDR3 DNA follows: TGTGCCAGCAGCTTAGACAGGGTTTTGGCAGATACGCAGTATTTT. V and J are TRBV5-4 and TRBJ2-3; 7 positions match TRBD1. Looked up from germline, CDR1 is SGHNT and CDR2 is YYREEE (reference sequence). The CDR3 loop spans 15 amino acids. V was pared by 2 bases and J by 4 bases, with 7 bases of the junction left unmatched.